The entry below gives a single T cell receptor beta chain sequence along with its context. RNA was extracted and reverse transcribed into cDNA as the sequencing template. Using immunoSEQ multiplex PCR, the repertoire was profiled, and TCRdb retains in-frame clones only, with some absent. The sample lists about 180,000 clones, around 50% occurring once. This sample is part of a study of CD8+ T cells in alopecia areata. The clonotype originates from a human donor with alopecia areata. This sample comprised CD4+ T cells sorted from blood, obtained at week 0.

The CDR3 nucleotides are TGTGCCACCAGCAGACAGGGGTCGAACACCGGGGAGCTGTTTTTT. Its protein product is CATSRQGSNTGELFF. The chain uses TRBV15 and TRBJ2-2; D is possibly TRBD1 (6 bases). Trimming took 2 bases from V and 0 from J, leaving 7 bases between them. This CDR3 contains 15 residues. Germline CDR1 LNHNV, CDR2 YYDKDF (reference sequence).